The T cell receptor beta chain described here comes from a study of blood T cell repertoires in COVID-19. Study-wide background: The origin of the acute and convalescent COVID-19 samples was the United States, Italy and Spain. PBMCs, B-cell-depleted T cells, or T cells provided the cDNA or gDNA that made up the material.

The CDR3 runs to 19 residues. V was clipped by 1 base and J by 7 bases; unmatched bases: 17. Germline CDR1 reads LNHDA; CDR2 reads SQIVND (reference sequence). Authors' analysis steps: The assay estimated nucleated cells by amplifying reference gene primers. Clones were read by immunoSEQ multiplex PCR, and TCRdb kept only the in-frame ones, dropping some. V, J and clone size reflect that table, while D and trimming were determined from the DNA. The sample carries about 64,000 clones, 70% to 85% recorded once. This receptor was taken from a woman aged 60-75 years with acute or convalescent COVID-19. The chain carries TRBV19 and TRBJ2-2; 8 positions match TRBD2. Input material: peripheral blood. CDR3 nucleotide sequence: TGTGCCAGTAGTATAGGACGCCTCTTAGCGGGGTTGAGTGGCGGGGAGCTGTTTTTT. Protein: CASSIGRLLAGLSGGELFF.